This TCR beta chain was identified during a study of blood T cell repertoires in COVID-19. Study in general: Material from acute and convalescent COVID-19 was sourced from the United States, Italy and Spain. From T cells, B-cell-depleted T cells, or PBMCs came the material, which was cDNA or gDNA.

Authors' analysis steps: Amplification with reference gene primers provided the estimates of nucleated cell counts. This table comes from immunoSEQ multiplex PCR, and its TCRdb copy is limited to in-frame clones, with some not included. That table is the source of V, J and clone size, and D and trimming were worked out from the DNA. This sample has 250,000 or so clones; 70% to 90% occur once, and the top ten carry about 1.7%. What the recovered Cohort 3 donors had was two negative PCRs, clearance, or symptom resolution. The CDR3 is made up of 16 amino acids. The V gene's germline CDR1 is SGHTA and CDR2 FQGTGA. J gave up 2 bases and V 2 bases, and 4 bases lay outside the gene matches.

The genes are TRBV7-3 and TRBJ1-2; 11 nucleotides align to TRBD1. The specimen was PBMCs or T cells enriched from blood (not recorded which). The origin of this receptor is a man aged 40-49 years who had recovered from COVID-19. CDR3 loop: CASSLAGTGGNYGYTF. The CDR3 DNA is TGTGCCAGCAGCTTAGCCGGGACAGGGGGAAACTATGGCTACACCTTC.